Below, one T cell receptor beta chain is given with its context. As yet, its antigen is unknown. V lost 5 bases and J lost 1, with 17 bases in between. Germline V lookup: CDR1 SGHVS, CDR2 FQNEAQ. The CDR3 consists of 16 residues. The PCR contained 60 Vbeta and 13 Jbeta primers. Using immunoSEQ multiplex PCR, the repertoire was profiled, and TCRdb retains in-frame clones only, with some absent. The table counts about 91,000 clones; around 3.4% lies in the top ten. The data originate from a study of cytomegalovirus exposure and HLA in healthy donors. Study outcomes and limitations: As a later analysis revealed, the rate of TCR association differed by HLA locus, with DRB1 most and HLA-C fewest. A previous analysis found most TCR beta V segments productive roughly 90% or roughly 30% of the time. There were several of the most significant clusters that appeared linked to common viral pathogens in a later analysis. Researchers reported from a later analysis that most CMV-associated TCR beta chains appeared HLA-restricted.

The genes are TRBV7-8 and TRBJ1-1; unclear D gene. Sequencing was performed on PBMCs. The clonotype was recovered from a woman in her twenties or thirties in good health and CMV-seronegative. The CDR3 region is CASSPRLGRKNTEAFF. The CDR3 DNA reads as TGTGCCAGCAGCCCCAGGTTAGGAAGAAAGAACACTGAAGCTTTCTTT.